A single sample is the source of the 20 T cell receptor beta chains below, sequenced in a study of T cells in Graves' hyperthyroidism and ophthalmopathy. The CDR3 regions of TCR beta were amplified from RNA transcripts. First-round RT-PCR targeting the TCR CDR3 was performed with the HTBI primer set. TCRdb recomputed calls from the multiplex PCR reads with MiXCR, one row per CDR3 protein. The sample yields 500,000 to 700,000 distinct CDR3 sequences, approximately 15% seen once. The specimen sequenced was blood. The receptor source for this set is a woman in her late teens or twenties with Graves' hyperthyroidism.

In this sample, this clonotype turned up many times. This rearrangement joins TRBV28 to TRBJ1-1; no reliable D call. Trimming cost V 5 bases and J 5 bases, with 18 bases left between them. The CDR3 extends over 15 amino acids. CDR1 is MDHEN and CDR2 is SYDVKM in the germline V gene. The CDR3 DNA reads TGTGCCAGCAGTCCGGCTTTGGGGAGTGGTACTGAAGCTTTCTTT. The encoded protein is CASSPALGSGTEAFF.

The J gene is TRBJ2-6, the V gene TRBV12-3 or TRBV12-4; no reliable D call. This CDR3 is 15 amino acids long. Trimming removed 4 bases from V and 0 bases from J, with 7 bases in between. CDR3 residues: CASSSGLSGANVLTF. CDR3 nucleotides: TGTGCCAGCAGTTCAGGCCTCTCTGGGGCCAACGTCCTGACTTTC.

This clonotype appeared a few times. The chain employs TRBV27 and TRBJ2-2, with 12 bases lining up with TRBD2. The junction had 4 bases not matched to a gene; V was cut back by 5 bases and J by 3 bases. The germline gives CDR1 MNHEY, CDR2 SMNVEV (reference sequence). The CDR3 runs 16 residues. The chain's CDR3 is CASSARLAGDTGELFF. The CDR3 coding sequence is TGTGCCAGCAGTGCCCGACTAGCGGGAGACACCGGGGAGCTGTTTTTT.

There are a few counts of this clonotype. This rearrangement joins TRBV6-1 to TRBJ1-5; D call uncertain. The ends were cut back, 2 bases at V and 0 bases at J, with 8 bases in the middle. This CDR3 is built from 15 residues. CDR1 is MNHNS, CDR2 SASEGT, per germline. CDR3 nucleotides: TGTGCCAGCAGTGAACCGGGGTATAGCAATCAGCCCCAGCATTTT. Its protein is CASSEPGYSNQPQHF.

This clonotype has only a few counts. This chain joins TRBV20-1 and TRBJ1-5; tentative D call: TRBD1 (5 bases). Between the trimmed V and J ends, which lost 0 bases and 6 bases, there was a span of 15 bases. The CDR3 runs to 15 residues. The germline V gene has CDR1 DFQATT and CDR2 SNEGSKA (reference sequence). CDR3 amino acids: CSARDNQGMGQPQHF. The CDR3 region has the DNA TGCAGTGCTAGAGATAATCAGGGAATGGGTCAGCCCCAGCATTTT.

V usage is TRBV5-1 and J usage is TRBJ2-5, with TRBD2 identical over 8 bases. Germline CDR1 reads SGHRS; CDR2 reads YFSETQ. This CDR3 has 15 amino acids. With 2 bases clipped from V and 1 base from J, the junction kept 4 bases outside the gene matches. The CDR3: CASSFPGGPQETQYF. CDR3 sequence (DNA): TGCGCCAGCAGCTTCCCGGGGGGGCCCCAAGAGACCCAGTACTTC.

This clonotype was found many times. The rearrangement uses TRBV24-1 and TRBJ1-2, with D possibly TRBD1 on 6 matching bases. CDR3 length equals 13 residues. Germline V gene data show CDR1 as KGHDR and CDR2 as SFDVKD. The germline V and J ends were trimmed by 3 bases and 8 bases, with 12 bases remaining between them. The CDR3 DNA sequence: TGTGCCACCAGTGATACAGGGTTTTACGGCTACACCTTC. This sequence encodes CATSDTGFYGYTF.

Notes on this clonotype: Being one base from a much bigger clone, this may be a read error. CDR3: CASSRRATYTYTQYF. The CDR3 DNA sequence: TGTGCCAGCAGCCGCCGGGCTACTTACACATATACGCAGTATTTT. The chain uses TRBV11-2 and TRBJ2-3; D gene ambiguous. The CDR3 loop spans 15 amino acids. Germline values: CDR1 SGHAT, CDR2 FQNNGV. Drawing the rest from reference TRBV11-2 and TRBJ2-3, the complete variable domain is EAGVAQSPRYKIIEKRQSVAFWCNPISGHATLYWYQQILGQGPKLLIQFQNNGVVDDSQLPKDRFSAERLKGVDSTLKIQPAKLEDSAVYLCASSRRATYTYTQYFGPGTRLTVL.

This clonotype has only a few counts. The chain couples TRBV12-3 or TRBV12-4 to TRBJ2-1, with D possibly being TRBD2 (7 bases). The CDR3 spans 17 residues. Trimming took off 5 bases at V and 8 bases at J, with 25 bases between the two ends. The CDR3 bases are TGTGCCAGCAGTCCTCCAATTGGGAGGGGGGCTCCGTATGAGCAGTTCTTC. Translating it yields CASSPPIGRGAPYEQFF.

Ten or more counts support this clonotype. The chain recombines TRBV20-1 with TRBJ2-5, with 12 positions matching TRBD2. V shed 3 bases and J 5 bases; nucleotides not matched to a gene: 13. Looked up from germline, CDR1 is DFQATT and CDR2 is SNEGSKA (reference sequence). The CDR3 runs to 17 residues. CDR3 sequence (DNA): TGCAGTGCTAGTCCCCTAGCGGGAGGGCCATCCCAGGAGACCCAGTACTTC. This gives the protein CSASPLAGGPSQETQYF.

This clonotype appeared many times. The chain couples TRBV10-3 to TRBJ2-7, with D perhaps matching TRBD1 or TRBD2 (5 bases each). The CDR3 has 14 residues. CDR1 and CDR2 from the germline V gene are ENHRY and SYGVKD. Trimming took 6 bases from V and 0 from J, leaving 12 bases between them. The CDR3 DNA is TGTGCCATCAGCGCTCCCGGGACCTCCTACGAGCAGTACTTC. It specifies CAISAPGTSYEQYF.

V and J are TRBV7-9 and TRBJ1-3; a possible D gene is TRBD1 (5 bases). V lost 9 bases, J lost 13 bases, and 28 bases lay in between. Germline CDR1 reads SEHNR; CDR2 reads FQNEAQ (reference sequence). The CDR3 contains 15 residues. The CDR3 here is CASSTLLWSEGVIYF. The DNA for the CDR3 is TGTGCCAGTTCGACATTACTCTGGAGTGAAGGGGTAATATATTTT.

The chain has TRBV27 and TRBJ1-3; 7 bases are a match to TRBD1. Looked up from germline, CDR1 is MNHEY and CDR2 is SMNVEV (reference sequence). The CDR3 is made up of 15 amino acids. The trim removed 5 bases at V and 4 bases at J, leaving 8 bases unmatched. The CDR3 sequence: CASSRTGRRGNTIYF. The CDR3 DNA follows: TGTGCCAGCAGTCGGACAGGTCGCCGCGGAAACACCATATATTTT.

This clonotype showed up just a few times. The chain recombines TRBV5-1 with TRBJ2-5; no reliable D call. V shed 1 base and J shed 5 bases, with 18 bases lying between them. CDR1 and CDR2 (germline): SGHRS, YFSETQ. The CDR3 length is 16 residues. This CDR3 is CASSLIPRGVTETQYF. For the CDR3, the DNA is TGCGCCAGCAGCTTGATCCCCCGTGGGGTGACGGAGACCCAGTACTTC.

This clonotype was detected many times. V gene TRBV5-6 combines with J gene TRBJ2-3, with 7 bases identical to TRBD1. The CDR3 runs to 16 residues. The trim removed 3 bases at V and 5 bases at J, leaving 12 bases unmatched. The germline CDR1 and CDR2 sequences are SGHDT and YYEEEE. The CDR3 loop reads CASSWMDRSPGDTQYF. The CDR3 nucleotides are TGTGCCAGCAGCTGGATGGACAGGAGCCCCGGAGATACGCAGTATTTT.

The CDR3 bases are TGCAGTGCCCGGGTAGTTGATCAGCCCCAGCATTTT. Protein: CSARVVDQPQHF. The chain employs TRBV20-1 and TRBJ1-5; D is undetermined. This CDR3 contains 12 residues. Trimming took off 6 bases at V and 5 bases at J, with 11 bases between the two ends. Germline CDR1 DFQATT, CDR2 SNEGSKA (reference sequence).

This clonotype was detected ten times or more. The genes are TRBV30 and TRBJ2-7, with 10 bases identical to TRBD1. V lost 4 bases and J lost 3; bases outside the gene matches: 9. The germline V gene has CDR1 GTSNPN and CDR2 SVGIG (reference sequence). CDR3 length: 15 residues. The DNA of the CDR3 is TGTGCCTGGACCCTGATGGACAGGGGGAACTACGAGCAGTACTTC. It codes for CAWTLMDRGNYEQYF.

This chain connects TRBV28 to TRBJ1-6; D remains ambiguous. Trimming took 6 bases from V and 4 from J, leaving 10 bases between them. The length of the CDR3 is 14 residues. Germline V CDR1 and CDR2: MDHEN, SYDVKM. For the CDR3, the DNA is TGTGCCAGCAGACCACAAGAATATAATTCACCCCTCCACTTT. It specifies CASRPQEYNSPLHF.

This clonotype was detected only a few times. The chain uses TRBV27 and TRBJ1-6; 8 positions agree with TRBD1. J lost 6 bases, V lost 3 bases, and 7 bases had no gene match. Germline-derived CDR1 and CDR2 are MNHEY and SMNVEV (reference sequence). This CDR3 has 16 amino acids. The CDR3 region has the DNA TGTGCCAGCAGTTTTTCTACAGGGGGAAGTAATTCACCCCTCCACTTT. Protein: CASSFSTGGSNSPLHF.

Points on this clonotype: One base away lies a much larger clone, so this may be a sequencing read error. The chain is built from TRBV2 and TRBJ2-1; no clear D. The CDR3 has 16 residues. Germline-derived CDR1 and CDR2 are SNHLY and FYNNEI. V shed 6 bases and J shed 0 bases, with 15 bases lying between them. The CDR3 here is CASRAGGESSYNEQFF. As DNA, the CDR3 is TGTGCCAGCAGGGCTGGCGGCGAGAGCTCCTACAATGAGCAGTTCTTC.